This entry features one T cell receptor beta chain sequence. What it recognizes is unknown. CD8 cells classed as naive were CD45RO-negative and positively selected for CCR7, excluding terminally differentiated effector memory CD45RA+ cells. The data originate from a study of shared clonotypes between healthy human individuals. V was clipped by 7 bases and J by 2 bases, with 5 bases between them. This CDR3 has 11 residues. CDR1 and CDR2 (germline): LNHDA, SQIVND (reference sequence). Sorted-subset replicate PCRs used roughly 180 ng DNA, approximately 27,000 T cell genomes. Authors' methods: Sequence data from immunoSEQ were junction-only and lacked quality scores; consequently, filtering differed. Produced via immunoSEQ multiplex PCR; TCRdb's table is partial and in-frame only. V and J calls and clone size come straight from that table; D and trimming were deduced from the DNA. The sample contains 2 million to 2.5 million clones, 93% of which appear only once.

Whole-study findings and limits: On the whole, naive subsets had larger estimated richness than memory subsets had. Shared clonotypes across all four donors exceeded non-shared ones in generation probability.

This rearrangement joins TRBV19 to TRBJ1-1, with D unclear. The origin of this receptor is a man younger than 30 in good health. Some clones in this sample may be carry-over from other donors' samples. Sequencing was carried out using naive CD8+ T cells from PBMCs. CDR3 nucleotide sequence: TGTGCCAGTATTCATAACACTGAAGCTTTCTTT. Translating it yields CASIHNTEAFF. The full variable domain, completed using reference TRBV19 and TRBJ1-1, is DGGITQSPKYLFRKEGQNVTLSCEQNLNHDAMYWYRQDPGQGLRLIYYSQIVNDFQKGDIAEGYSVSREKKESFPLTVTSAQKNPTAFYLCASIHNTEAFFGQGTRLTVV.